The clone carrying this T cell receptor (beta chain) was counted at least ten times. What it binds is unknown. CDR1 is SGHTA and CDR2 is FQGNSA in the germline V gene. The length of the CDR3 is 15 residues. V dropped 0 bases and J dropped 5 bases, with 12 bases sitting between them. Quantitative barcoded 5'-RACE was used to prepare TCR beta libraries. TCRdb independently ran MiXCR on the 5' RACE reads; one entry per CDR3 protein. In the table there are more than 400,000 distinct CDR3 sequences, 5.3% of which are singletons. This sample was taken from a study of CD8 T cells in ankylosing spondylitis. Study-wide findings and caveats: In reactive arthritis synovial fluid and blood, some motif variants had been reported before. CD8+ disease-linked clones were present at relatively low frequencies in blood. Roughly eight highly homologous variants formed a TCR beta motif that appeared characteristic of ankylosing spondylitis blood. Reportedly, disease-linked clones are significantly enriched in ankylosing spondylitis patients' matched synovial fluid.

This chain links TRBV7-2 with TRBJ2-3; maybe TRBD1 (5 bases). The sequenced material came from blood, either unsorted or a sorted T cell fraction (not recorded which). The clonotype comes from a male donor with ankylosing spondylitis. CDR3 protein: CASSLAGQGGDTQYF. The DNA for the CDR3 is TGTGCCAGCAGCTTAGCGGGGCAGGGCGGAGATACGCAGTATTTT.